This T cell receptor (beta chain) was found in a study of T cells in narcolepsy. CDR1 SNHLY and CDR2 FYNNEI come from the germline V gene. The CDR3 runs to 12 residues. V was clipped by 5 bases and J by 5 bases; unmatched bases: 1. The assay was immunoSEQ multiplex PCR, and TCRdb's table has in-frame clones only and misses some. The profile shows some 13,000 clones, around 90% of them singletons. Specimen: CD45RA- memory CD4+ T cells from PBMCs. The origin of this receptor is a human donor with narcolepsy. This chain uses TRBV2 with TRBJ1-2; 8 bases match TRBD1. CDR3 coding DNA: TGTGCCAGCAGTTGGACAGGGTATGGCTACACCTTC. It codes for CASSWTGYGYTF.